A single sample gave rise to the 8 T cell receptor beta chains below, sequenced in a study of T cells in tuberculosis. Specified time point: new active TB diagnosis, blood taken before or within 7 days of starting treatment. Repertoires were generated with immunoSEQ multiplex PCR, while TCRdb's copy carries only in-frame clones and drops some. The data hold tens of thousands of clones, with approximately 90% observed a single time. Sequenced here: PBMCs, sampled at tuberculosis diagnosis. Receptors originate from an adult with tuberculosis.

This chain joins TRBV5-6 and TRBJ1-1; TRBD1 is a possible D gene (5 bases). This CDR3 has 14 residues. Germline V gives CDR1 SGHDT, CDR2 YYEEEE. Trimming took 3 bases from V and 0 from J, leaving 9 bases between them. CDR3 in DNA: TGTGCCAGCAGCTCGGACACTGTGAACACTGAAGCTTTCTTT. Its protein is CASSSDTVNTEAFF. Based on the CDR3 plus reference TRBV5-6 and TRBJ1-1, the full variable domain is DAGVTQSPTHLIKTRGQQVTLRCSPKSGHDTVSWYQQALGQGPQFIFQYYEEEERQRGNFPDRFSGHQFPNYSSELNVNALLLGDSALYLCASSSDTVNTEAFFGQGTRLTVV.

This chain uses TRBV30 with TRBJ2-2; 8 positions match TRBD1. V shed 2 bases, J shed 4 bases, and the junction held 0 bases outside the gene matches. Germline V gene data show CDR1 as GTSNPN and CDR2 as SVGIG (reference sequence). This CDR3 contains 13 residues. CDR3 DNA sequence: TGTGCCTGGAGTACAGGGGGCACCGGGGAGCTGTTTTTT. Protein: CAWSTGGTGELFF. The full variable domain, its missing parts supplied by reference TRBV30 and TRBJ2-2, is SQTIHQWPATLVQPVGSPLSLECTVEGTSNPNLYWYRQAAGRGLQLLFYSVGIGQISSEVPQNLSASRPQDRQFILSSKKLLLSDSGFYLCAWSTGGTGELFFGEGSRLTVL.

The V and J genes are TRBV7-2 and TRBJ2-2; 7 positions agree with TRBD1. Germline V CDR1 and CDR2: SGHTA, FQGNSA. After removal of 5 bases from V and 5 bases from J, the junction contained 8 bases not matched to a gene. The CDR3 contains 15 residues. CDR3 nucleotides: TGTGCCAGCAGCCTCCGGGACAGAACTACCGGGGAGCTGTTTTTT. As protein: CASSLRDRTTGELFF.

The CDR3 coding sequence is TGTGCCAGCAGTCGCACCGGGTTCAATGAGCAGTTCTTC. Translated, it gives CASSRTGFNEQFF. The chain employs TRBV6-5 and TRBJ2-1, with D unresolved. The V end was cut by 5 bases, the J end by 6 bases, with 11 bases between. The CDR3 runs to 13 residues. Germline V gene sequence: CDR1 MNHEY, CDR2 SVGAGI.

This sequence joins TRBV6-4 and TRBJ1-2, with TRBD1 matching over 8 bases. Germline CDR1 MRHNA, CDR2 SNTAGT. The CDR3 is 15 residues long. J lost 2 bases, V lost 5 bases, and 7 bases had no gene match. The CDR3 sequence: CASSWDRQANYGYTF. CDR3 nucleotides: TGTGCCAGCAGTTGGGACAGGCAAGCCAACTATGGCTACACCTTC.

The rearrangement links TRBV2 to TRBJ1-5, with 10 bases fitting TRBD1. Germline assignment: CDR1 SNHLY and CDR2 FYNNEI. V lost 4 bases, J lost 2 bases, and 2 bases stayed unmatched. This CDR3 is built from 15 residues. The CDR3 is CASSGTGGGNQPQHF. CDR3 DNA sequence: TGTGCCAGCAGTGGGACAGGGGGAGGCAATCAGCCCCAGCATTTT.

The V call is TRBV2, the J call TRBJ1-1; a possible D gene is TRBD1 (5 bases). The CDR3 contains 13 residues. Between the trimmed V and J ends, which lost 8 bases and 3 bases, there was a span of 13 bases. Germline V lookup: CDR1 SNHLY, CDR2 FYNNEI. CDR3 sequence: CASQGIEDTEAFF. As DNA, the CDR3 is TGTGCCAGCCAGGGAATCGAAGACACTGAAGCTTTCTTT.

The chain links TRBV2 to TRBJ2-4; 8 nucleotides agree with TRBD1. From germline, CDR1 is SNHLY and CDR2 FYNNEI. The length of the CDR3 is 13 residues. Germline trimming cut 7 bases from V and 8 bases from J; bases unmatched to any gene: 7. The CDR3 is CASTQGAWDIQYF. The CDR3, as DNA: TGTGCCAGCACCCAGGGGGCCTGGGACATTCAGTACTTC.